The rows below give T cell receptor beta chains drawn from one sample of a study of T cell responses to AZD1222 COVID-19 vaccine. Some clones are missing from TCRdb's copy, which holds only in-frame ones; the method was immunoSEQ multiplex PCR. The table has 90,000 to 100,000 clones, around 85% seen once; the top ten hold 4.5%. Sequenced material: peripheral blood, taken 28 days after the second AZD1222 dose. These receptors were taken from an adult who received the AZD1222 COVID-19 vaccine. The CDR3 runs from the conserved cysteine through the conserved F or W. The order of the fields is CDR3 protein, CDR3 DNA, clone size, J gene, D gene, V gene. The D gene is left open where the match is weak. Clone size, where shown, is once, few, many, or a class for clones that have expanded.

CASSVDGDPSYEQYF | TGTGCCAGCAGTGTGGACGGGGACCCCTCCTACGAGCAGTACTTC | . | TRBJ2-7 | . | TRBV2
CAISEGLAGTQETQYF | TGTGCCATCAGTGAGGGACTAGCGGGTACACAAGAGACCCAGTACTTC | few | TRBJ2-5 | TRBD2 | TRBV10-3
CASSPAPGGKLFF | TGTGCCAGCAGCCCCGCCCCCGGTGGAAAACTGTTTTTT | few | TRBJ1-4 | . | TRBV11-2
CASSKLYGYTF | TGTGCCAGCAGTAAGTTGTATGGCTACACCTTC | . | TRBJ1-2 | . | TRBV7-9
CSARGFTGGSYNEQFF | TGCAGCGCTCGGGGTTTTACAGGGGGCTCCTACAATGAGCAGTTCTTC | . | TRBJ2-1 | TRBD1 | TRBV29-1
CSVGSGSEFF | . | . | TRBJ2-1 | . | TRBV29-1
CASSSGLGTVETQYF | TGTGCCAGCAGCTCAGGACTAGGGACGGTGGAGACCCAGTACTTC | . | TRBJ2-5 | TRBD2 | TRBV5-6
CASSYTRFDYGYTF | TGTGCCAGCAGTTACACGCGCTTTGACTATGGCTACACCTTC | . | TRBJ1-2 | . | TRBV6-2/TRBV6-3
CATSDNSGRGSYNEQFF | TGTGCCACCAGTGATAATTCCGGGAGGGGATCCTACAATGAGCAGTTCTTC | . | TRBJ2-1 | TRBD2 | TRBV24-1
CASRDRATYNEQFF | TGTGCCAGCAGAGACAGGGCAACCTACAATGAGCAGTTCTTC | . | TRBJ2-1 | TRBD1 | TRBV7-2
CASSLPGQETQYF | TGCGCCAGCAGCTTGCCTGGACAAGAGACCCAGTACTTC | . | TRBJ2-5 | . | TRBV5-1
CATSREPSTDTQYF | TGTGCCACCAGCCGGGAGCCGAGCACAGATACGCAGTATTTT | . | TRBJ2-3 | . | TRBV24-1
CAISRDRGDEAFF | TGTGCCATAAGTCGGGACAGGGGTGATGAAGCTTTCTTT | . | TRBJ1-1 | TRBD1 | TRBV10-3
CASSSQGRGITDTQYF | TGTGCCAGCAGTTCACAGGGCAGGGGTATTACAGATACGCAGTATTTT | . | TRBJ2-3 | . | TRBV28
CAISEALPTVSGNYGYTF | TGTGCCATCAGTGAGGCGCTGCCCACTGTCTCCGGAAACTATGGCTACACCTTC | . | TRBJ1-2 | . | TRBV10-3
CASRYSQLDLRNTIYF | TGTGCCAGCAGATACTCGCAGTTGGATCTCCGGAACACCATATATTTT | . | TRBJ1-3 | . | TRBV28
CASRLGSGIGTDTQYF | TGTGCCAGTAGGCTGGGATCAGGGATCGGCACAGATACGCAGTATTTT | . | TRBJ2-3 | . | TRBV19
CASSTRDRGDNEQFF | TGTGCCAGCAGCACCCGGGACAGGGGCGACAATGAGCAGTTCTTC | . | TRBJ2-1 | TRBD1 | TRBV7-9
CASSHPLGGYTF | TGTGCCAGCAGTCACCCGTTGGGGGGCTACACCTTC | . | TRBJ1-2 | . | TRBV6-2/TRBV6-3
CAVRGRETEAFF | TGTGCCGTCAGGGGGCGAGAAACTGAAGCTTTCTTT | few | TRBJ1-1 | TRBD1 | TRBV10-3
CASSPLAGGLSQYF | TGTGCCAGCTCACCGCTAGCGGGGGGGCTGTCCCAGTACTTC | . | TRBJ2-5 | TRBD2 | TRBV18
CASSTRTEAFF | TGCGCCAGCAGCACCAGGACTGAAGCTTTCTTT | . | TRBJ1-1 | . | TRBV5-1
CASSLTGNAYEQYF | TGTGCCAGCAGCTTAACCGGGAATGCCTACGAGCAGTACTTC | . | TRBJ2-7 | . | TRBV7-9
CASSLQGDTEAFF | TGTGCCAGCAGTTTACAGGGGGACACTGAAGCTTTCTTT | . | TRBJ1-1 | TRBD1 | TRBV2
CASRRTPNTEAFF | TGCGCCAGCAGGCGTACCCCGAACACTGAAGCTTTCTTT | few | TRBJ1-1 | . | TRBV10-1
CASSPGNNEQFF | TGTGCCAGCAGCCCAGGTAACAATGAGCAGTTCTTC | . | TRBJ2-1 | . | TRBV6-5
CASSLVAGGVSEQYF | TGTGCCAGCAGCTTAGTAGCGGGGGGGGTCTCCGAGCAGTACTTC | . | TRBJ2-7 | TRBD2 | TRBV7-2
CASSLANYGYTF | TGTGCCAGCAGTTTAGCTAACTATGGCTACACCTTC | . | TRBJ1-2 | . | TRBV28
CASSSPTGEVF | TGTGCCAGCAGTTCCCCGACAGGGGAGGTCTTT | . | TRBJ1-1 | TRBD1 | TRBV6-5
CASRGGSNEKLFF | TGTGCCAGCAGGGGCGGTTCTAATGAAAAACTGTTTTTT | . | TRBJ1-4 | . | TRBV6-5
CAISPGTNEKLFF | TGTGCCATCTCCCCTGGCACTAATGAAAAACTGTTTTTT | . | TRBJ1-4 | . | TRBV6-5
CATAFGQRYNEQFF | TGCGCCACTGCTTTCGGACAGAGATACAATGAGCAGTTCTTC | . | TRBJ2-1 | . | TRBV5-1
CASKAPGSPYNEQFF | TGTGCCAGCAAAGCCCCAGGTTCCCCCTACAATGAGCAGTTCTTC | . | TRBJ2-1 | . | TRBV27
CASSLVQGLDEQYF | TGTGCCAGCAGCTTAGTACAGGGCTTGGACGAGCAGTACTTC | . | TRBJ2-7 | . | TRBV7-2
CASGKAFF | TGCGCCAGCGGGAAAGCTTTCTTT | . | TRBJ1-1 | . | TRBV10-2
CASSFGAGVDTEAFF | TGTGCCAGCAGCTTCGGGGCAGGGGTGGACACTGAAGCTTTCTTT | . | TRBJ1-1 | . | TRBV5-5
CASSALNQPQHF | TGTGCCAGCAGCGCCCTCAATCAGCCCCAGCATTTT | . | TRBJ1-5 | . | TRBV7-2
CASSFGTEYGYTF | TGTGCCAGCAGTTTCGGGACAGAATATGGCTACACCTTC | few | TRBJ1-2 | TRBD1 | TRBV27
CASSTVADYGYTF | TGTGCCAGCAGTACAGTGGCAGACTATGGCTACACCTTC | . | TRBJ1-2 | . | TRBV25-1
CASSRAGDLPREQYF | TGTGCCAGCAGCCGTGCGGGGGACTTACCTCGCGAGCAGTACTTC | . | TRBJ2-7 | TRBD2 | TRBV7-9
CASSVVGASTDTQYF | TGTGCCAGCAGCGTAGTTGGCGCTAGCACAGATACGCAGTATTTT | . | TRBJ2-3 | . | TRBV9
CASQAGGYEQYF | TGTGCCAGCCAAGCGGGAGGATACGAGCAGTACTTC | . | TRBJ2-7 | TRBD2 | TRBV5-4
CASSLRGAGGNTIYF | TGTGCCAGCAGCTTGCGGGGGGCGGGTGGAAACACCATATATTTT | . | TRBJ1-3 | . | TRBV13
CASSPRGPETQYF | TGTGCCAGCAGCCCCAGGGGGCCGGAGACCCAGTACTTC | . | TRBJ2-5 | TRBD1 | TRBV3-1/TRBV3-2
CASSSPSTSLNEQFF | TGTGCCAGCAGCTCGCCGTCTACCAGCCTCAATGAGCAGTTCTTC | once | TRBJ2-1 | . | TRBV11-2
CASTTLAGAYNEQFF | TGTGCCAGCACCACCCTAGCGGGAGCTTACAATGAGCAGTTCTTC | . | TRBJ2-1 | TRBD2 | TRBV7-2
CASSERYGGTSYEQYF | TGTGCCAGCAGTGAACGGTACGGGGGGACATCCTACGAGCAGTACTTC | . | TRBJ2-7 | . | TRBV6-1
CASSQVQRGGETQYF | TGTGCCAGCAGCCAAGTCCAGCGGGGCGGGGAGACCCAGTACTTC | . | TRBJ2-5 | TRBD2 | TRBV3-1/TRBV3-2
CASSFRFSGANVLTF | TGTGCCAGCAGCTTCAGGTTCTCTGGGGCCAACGTCCTGACTTTC | . | TRBJ2-6 | . | TRBV5-6
CAWSETSGRGSYEQYF | TGTGCCTGGAGTGAAACTAGCGGGAGGGGGTCCTACGAGCAGTACTTC | few | TRBJ2-7 | TRBD2 | TRBV30
CASSSTSEEQFF | TGTGCCAGCAGTAGTACGTCGGAGGAGCAGTTCTTC | once | TRBJ2-1 | . | TRBV6-6
CASSFKSYGLNSPLHF | TGTGCCAGCAGTTTTAAGTCTTACGGATTAAATTCACCCCTCCACTTT | . | TRBJ1-6 | . | TRBV28
CASSFADTTRSYGYTF | TGTGCCAGCAGCTTCGCGGACACGACAAGGTCCTATGGCTACACCTTC | . | TRBJ1-2 | . | TRBV5-8